Below are 27 T cell receptor beta chains sequenced from a single sample in a study of spatial heterogeneity in lung cancer. TCRdb used MiXCR to reprocess the 5' RACE reads, holding one entry per CDR3 protein. In the table there are approximately 7,800 distinct CDR3 sequences, 8.6% of which are singletons. As for time point: sample taken at primary tumor resection. Without sorting, whole RNA was sequenced from tumor, nontumor lung or frozen PBMC. Sequenced here: PBMCs, sampled at surgery. The receptor set was obtained from a male donor with early-stage non-small cell lung cancer.

With respect to this clonotype: The library was prepared for alpha chains; this beta chain is a stray read, so its frequency means little. The rearrangement links TRBV29-1 to TRBJ2-7, with TRBD1 identical over 7 bases. The CDR3 is 12 residues long. V gave up 4 bases and J gave up 1 base; unmatched junction bases: 1. Germline CDR1 SQVTM, CDR2 ANQGSEA. This CDR3 reads CSVGQGSYEQYF. The CDR3 coding sequence is TGCAGCGTTGGACAGGGTTCCTACGAGCAGTACTTC.

To note about this clonotype: Being off target in a library aimed at alpha chains, this beta chain has a size of little meaning. This rearrangement joins TRBV12-3 or TRBV12-4 to TRBJ1-4; maybe TRBD1 (5 bases). Trimming pared 4 bases from V and 7 bases from J, leaving 28 bases between. The CDR3 has 19 amino acids. In DNA form, the CDR3 reads TGTGCCAGCAGTTCACCTCGGAACGCTCGAGGACATATCGGTGAAAAACTGTTTTTT. This translates into CASSSPRNARGHIGEKLFF.

To note about this clonotype: This beta chain appears as a stray read in a library generated for alpha chains; its size is not informative. This chain joins TRBV24-1 and TRBJ1-1; no firm D call. Germline-derived CDR1 and CDR2 are KGHDR and SFDVKD. The CDR3 contains 11 residues. V lost 6 bases, J lost 1 base, and 2 bases lay in between. This CDR3 reads CATSTNTEAFF. DNA for the CDR3: TGTGCCACCAGTACGAACACTGAAGCTTTCTTT.

This clonotype was picked up many times. The library was prepared for alpha chains; this beta chain is a stray read, so its frequency means little. The chain carries TRBV27 and TRBJ2-1, with 14 nucleotides matching TRBD2. This CDR3 region has 17 residues. The J segment lost 10 bases and the V segment lost 7 bases, leaving 15 bases of the junction unmatched. Per the germline V gene, CDR1 is MNHEY and CDR2 is SMNVEV (reference sequence). CDR3 coding DNA: TGTGCCAGCAAGGGACTAGCGGGAGAGGGCGCACAATACGAGCAGTTCTTC. Translated, it gives CASKGLAGEGAQYEQFF.

This clonotype showed up many times. A library made for alpha chains picked up this beta chain off target, so its size means little. The J gene is TRBJ1-2, the V gene TRBV4-2, with D unclear. The CDR3 has 15 residues. The V end lost 0 bases, the J end lost 3 bases, and 11 bases lay between the germline ends. Germline V gene lookup returns CDR1 LGHNA and CDR2 YNFKEQ. CDR3 amino acids: CASSQDLGRDYGYTF. For the CDR3, the DNA is TGTGCCAGCAGCCAAGACTTAGGGAGGGACTATGGCTACACCTTC.

This clonotype was counted ten times or more. This beta chain represents an off-target read in a library built for alpha chains; its size is of limited meaning. The gene calls are TRBV12-3 or TRBV12-4 and TRBJ1-2; tentative D call: TRBD1 (6 bases). This CDR3 is 16 amino acids long. V was clipped by 5 bases and J by 7 bases, with 23 bases between them. This CDR3 is CASSPLGHSKGTGYTF. The CDR3 region has the DNA TGTGCCAGCAGTCCACTGGGACATTCTAAAGGAACTGGCTACACCTTC.

Remarks on this clonotype: Since the library was made to target alpha chains, this beta chain is a stray read and its abundance is not meaningful. This sequence joins TRBV12-3 or TRBV12-4 and TRBJ1-1; D is uncertain. This CDR3 region has 11 residues. Trimming cost V 4 bases and J 4 bases, with 4 bases left between them. The CDR3 nucleotides read TGTGCCAGCAGTTGGGGCACTGAAGCTTTCTTT. Translating it yields CASSWGTEAFF.

This clonotype was observed at least ten times. This beta chain turned up in a library designed for alpha chains; as an off-target read, its abundance says little. The V and J genes are TRBV28 and TRBJ2-2, with a tentative D call TRBD2 (5 bases). V lost 2 bases, J lost 4 bases, and 20 bases lay in between. CDR1 MDHEN and CDR2 SYDVKM come from the germline V gene. The CDR3 consists of 18 residues. The CDR3 DNA is TGTGCCAGCAGTTTAAAAAGTTATCGGAGCGGATCCACCGGGGAGCTGTTTTTT. Amino acid sequence: CASSLKSYRSGSTGELFF. The entire variable domain, with the rest obtained from reference TRBV28 and TRBJ2-2, is as follows: DVKVTQSSRYLVKRTGEKVFLECVQDMDHENMFWYRQDPGLGLRLIYFSYDVKMKEKGDIPEGYSVSREKKERFSLILESASTNQTSMYLCASSLKSYRSGSTGELFFGEGSRLTVL.

This clonotype has ten or more counts. The library was built for alpha chains, so this beta chain is an off-target read and its size means little. V is TRBV7-8 and J is TRBJ1-1, with D possibly being TRBD1 (5 bases). CDR3 length equals 18 residues. V lost 4 bases and J lost 0, with 21 bases in between. Germline V gene sequence: CDR1 SGHVS, CDR2 FQNEAQ. CDR3 sequence (DNA): TGTGCCAGCAGCTCTAACAGGCATAGCAATGATCTGAACACTGAAGCTTTCTTT. Translation gives CASSSNRHSNDLNTEAFF.

There are many counts of this clonotype. Because the library targeted alpha chains, this beta chain is an off-target read whose size means little. This chain connects TRBV29-1 to TRBJ2-1, with D unresolved. Per the germline V gene, CDR1 is SQVTM and CDR2 is ANQGSEA. The CDR3 has 14 amino acids. Trimming removed 3 bases from V and 10 bases from J, with 19 bases in between. CDR3 nucleotide sequence: TGCAGCGTTGACCGGGCCAATGGAATCATCGAGCAGTTCTTC. This codes for CSVDRANGIIEQFF.

This clonotype was seen at least ten times. This beta chain came through as a stray read in a library set up for alpha chains, and its size says little. This CDR3 is CASSDGTSGSGRNEQFF. Written as DNA, the CDR3 is TGTGCCAGCAGCGACGGGACTAGCGGGAGCGGCCGCAATGAGCAGTTCTTC. The chain carries TRBV7-3 and TRBJ2-1; 14 bases line up with TRBD2. Germline CDR1 SGHTA, CDR2 FQGTGA. With 5 bases clipped from V and 6 bases from J, the junction kept 9 bases outside the gene matches. The CDR3 contains 17 residues.

This clonotype came up many times. Because the library targeted alpha chains, this beta chain is an off-target read whose size means little. The chain employs TRBV12-5 and TRBJ1-6; possibly TRBD1 for D (5 bases). The CDR3 extends over 16 amino acids. The V gene's germline CDR1 is LGHNT and CDR2 FRNRAP. With 6 bases removed from V and 4 bases from J, the gap between germline ends came to 16 bases. The CDR3 bases are TGTGCTAGTGGGCCGCTGCGGGACGGTTATAATTCACCCCTCCACTTT. Protein product: CASGPLRDGYNSPLHF.

Details on this clonotype: For a library built for alpha chains, this beta chain is a stray read; little rests on its size. This CDR3 reads CSSRTGGETQYF. CDR3 nucleotide sequence: TGCAGCTCCCGGACCGGTGGCGAGACCCAGTACTTC. The genes are TRBV29-1 and TRBJ2-5; D call uncertain. With 8 bases removed from V and 5 bases from J, the gap between germline ends came to 15 bases. This CDR3 spans 12 amino acids. CDR1 is SQVTM and CDR2 is ANQGSEA in the germline V gene. Filled out from reference TRBV29-1 and TRBJ2-5, the complete variable domain reads SAVISQKPSRDICQRGTSLTIQCQVDSQVTMMFWYRQQPGQSLTLIATANQGSEATYESGFVIDKFPISRPNLTFSTLTVSNMSPEDSSIYLCSSRTGGETQYFGPGTRLLVL.

This clonotype was picked up many times. This beta chain lies outside the target of a library built for alpha chains; its clone size means little. This chain connects TRBV19 to TRBJ2-1, with D tentatively TRBD2 (8 bases). V shed 7 bases and J shed 0 bases, with 19 bases lying between them. Germline assignment: CDR1 LNHDA and CDR2 SQIVND (reference sequence). The CDR3 runs 17 residues. CDR3 bases: TGTGCCAGTAACCCAGGGGGGGGGACTAGCTCCTACAATGAGCAGTTCTTC. Residues: CASNPGGGTSSYNEQFF.

This clonotype was recorded at least ten times. Found in a library prepared for alpha chains, this beta chain is an off-target read, and its abundance has little meaning. V and J are TRBV7-2 and TRBJ1-5; TRBD1 aligns across 10 bases. CDR1 is SGHTA and CDR2 is FQGNSA in the germline V gene. This CDR3 is 19 amino acids long. Trimming took 1 base from V and 0 from J; bases not matched to a gene: 9. The CDR3 region is CASSLGWTGGSYSNQPQHF. CDR3 in DNA: TGTGCCAGCAGCTTAGGGTGGACAGGGGGGTCTTATAGCAATCAGCCCCAGCATTTT.

Sample share makes this clonotype medium-sized. The library was prepared for alpha chains; this beta chain is a stray read, so its frequency means little. The genes are TRBV7-6 and TRBJ1-1; D remains ambiguous. The CDR3 is 16 amino acids. Germline lookup yields CDR1 SGHVS and CDR2 FNYEAQ. V lost 2 bases and J lost 3, with 16 bases in between. CDR3 loop: CASSLPLGEQHTEAFF. The CDR3 coding sequence is TGTGCCAGCAGCTTACCCCTTGGTGAACAACACACTGAAGCTTTCTTT.

Judged by abundance, this clonotype is large. For a library built for alpha chains, this beta chain is a stray read; little rests on its size. The chain is built from TRBV15 and TRBJ1-1, with D possibly being TRBD1 (5 bases). Germline V gene sequence: CDR1 LNHNV, CDR2 YYDKDF (reference sequence). The CDR3 extends over 13 amino acids. V lost 0 bases and J lost 8, with 10 bases in between. CDR3: CATSRDSGEEAFF. CDR3 sequence (DNA): TGTGCCACCAGCAGAGATTCGGGGGAGGAAGCTTTCTTT. The variable domain in full, with the rest retrieved from reference TRBV15 and TRBJ1-1, is DAMVIQNPRYQVTQFGKPVTLSCSQTLNHNVMYWYQQKSSQAPKLLFHYYDKDFNNEADTPDNFQSRRPNTSFCFLDIRSPGLGDTAMYLCATSRDSGEEAFFGQGTRLTVV.

The sample holds many counts of this clonotype. Relative to the germline gene, one junction end is altered; a read error may explain this. The size of this beta chain means little, since it is a stray read in a library made for alpha chains. The J gene is TRBJ1-5, the V gene TRBV19; the D is unclear. CDR3 length: 16 residues. The germline V gene has CDR1 LNHDA and CDR2 SQIVND (reference sequence). CDR3 amino acids: CATSGRPGYSNQPQHF. The CDR3 DNA reads TGTGCCACTAGTGGACGGCCCGGCTATAGCAATCAGCCCCAGCATTTT.

The table lists this clonotype with many counts. This beta chain turned up in a library designed for alpha chains; as an off-target read, its abundance says little. The rearrangement uses TRBV29-1 and TRBJ1-1; 7 nucleotides match TRBD1. The CDR3 spans 13 residues. Germline loops: CDR1 SQVTM, CDR2 ANQGSEA. Trimming removed 0 bases from V and 6 bases from J; junction bases left unmatched: 4. The CDR3, as DNA: TGCAGCGTTGAAGACGGAGGGGGCTCTGAAGCTTTCTTT. Its translation: CSVEDGGGSEAFF.

This clonotype was observed many times. The library was prepared for alpha chains; this beta chain is a stray read, so its frequency means little. V is TRBV12-3 or TRBV12-4 and J is TRBJ2-3; the D gene is possibly TRBD1 (5 bases). Trimming removed 6 bases from V and 0 bases from J, with 13 bases in between. The CDR3 is made up of 15 amino acids. The CDR3: CASSPRAHSTDTQYF. The DNA of the CDR3 is TGTGCCAGCAGCCCCAGGGCTCATAGCACAGATACGCAGTATTTT.

At least ten counts were recorded for this clonotype. This beta chain is a stray read from a library made for alpha chains; its abundance is not meaningful. This rearrangement joins TRBV6-6 to TRBJ2-1; D not resolved. Germline assignment: CDR1 MNHNY and CDR2 SVGAGI (reference sequence). CDR3 length: 12 residues. The V end lost 2 bases, the J end lost 9 bases, and 8 bases lay between the germline ends. The CDR3 spells CASSYRSGEQFF. CDR3 coding DNA: TGTGCCAGCAGTTACCGATCGGGTGAGCAGTTCTTC.

On this clonotype itself: With the library built for alpha chains, this beta chain is off target and its frequency is not meaningful. The chain carries TRBV2 and TRBJ1-5, with 9 bases that match TRBD1. CDR1 SNHLY and CDR2 FYNNEI come from the germline V gene. The CDR3 loop spans 16 amino acids. Losses at the gene ends were 4 bases for V and 3 bases for J; bases not matched to a gene: 7. The DNA of the CDR3 is TGTGCCAGCAGTGGTATCCGGGACAGGGACAATCAGCCCCAGCATTTT. This translates into CASSGIRDRDNQPQHF.

This clonotype appeared many times. Since the library was made to target alpha chains, this beta chain is a stray read and its abundance is not meaningful. The V call is TRBV5-1, the J call TRBJ2-7; TRBD1 might be the D (5 bases). Between the trimmed V and J ends, which lost 0 bases and 0 bases, there was a span of 10 bases. Germline V lookup: CDR1 SGHRS, CDR2 YFSETQ. The length of the CDR3 is 15 residues. CDR3 sequence (DNA): TGCGCCAGCAGCTTGGGACAGACAAGCTCCTACGAGCAGTACTTC. It encodes CASSLGQTSSYEQYF. Variable domain in full (rest from reference TRBV5-1 and TRBJ2-7): KAGVTQTPRYLIKTRGQQVTLSCSPISGHRSVSWYQQTPGQGLQFLFEYFSETQRNKGNFPGRFSGRQFSNSRSEMNVSTLELGDSALYLCASSLGQTSSYEQYFGPGTRLTVT.

This clonotype is deemed medium-sized. Within a library made for alpha chains, this beta chain is off target, and its count is uninformative. This chain uses TRBV5-1 with TRBJ1-4; a weak D match, TRBD1 (5 bases). This CDR3 spans 14 amino acids. Germline-derived CDR1 and CDR2 are SGHRS and YFSETQ. Trimming took 0 bases from V and 6 from J, leaving 9 bases between them. The CDR3 DNA is TGCGCCAGCAGCTTGGCAGGAGGGGATGAAAAACTGTTTTTT. It encodes CASSLAGGDEKLFF.

Comments on this clonotype: This beta chain is an off-target read within a library intended for alpha chains, so its frequency means little. The chain employs TRBV2 and TRBJ1-6; D gene unclear. Trimming removed 8 bases at V and 1 base at J, with 0 bases between. The CDR3 runs to 11 residues. Germline V gives CDR1 SNHLY, CDR2 FYNNEI. For the CDR3, the DNA is TGTGCCAGCTCCTATAATTCACCCCTCCACTTT. This codes for CASSYNSPLHF.

This clonotype showed up many times. This beta chain lies outside the target of a library built for alpha chains; its clone size means little. V is TRBV24-1 and J is TRBJ2-5; 11 nucleotides align to TRBD2. Germline V gene sequence: CDR1 KGHDR, CDR2 SFDVKD. The length of the CDR3 is 16 residues. With V trimmed by 4 bases and J by 5 bases, 8 bases remained unmatched. CDR3: CATSDLGLAEMETQYF. DNA for the CDR3: TGTGCCACCAGTGACTTGGGACTAGCGGAAATGGAGACCCAGTACTTC.

In the case of this clonotype: Because the library targeted alpha chains, this beta chain is an off-target read whose size means little. V gene TRBV25-1 combines with J gene TRBJ1-2; TRBD1 might be the D (5 bases). Germline V gene data show CDR1 as MGHDK and CDR2 as SYGVNS. The CDR3 extends over 14 amino acids. The V end was cut by 5 bases, the J end by 8 bases, with 18 bases between. The CDR3 region is CASSPPGGLGGYTF. CDR3 bases: TGTGCCAGCAGTCCCCCCGGGGGTTTAGGAGGCTACACCTTC.